This TCR beta chain stems from a study of T cells in localized non-small cell lung cancer. This clone was seen only once. Its antigen is not identified. This CDR3 region has 15 residues. V shed 2 bases and J shed 3 bases, with 10 bases lying between them. The V gene's germline CDR1 is SEHNR and CDR2 FQNEAQ (reference sequence). Using immunoSEQ multiplex PCR, the repertoire was profiled, and TCRdb retains in-frame clones only, with some absent. The sample lists roughly 30,000 clones; roughly 89% were seen once. The study's findings and limits: Peak T cell clonality was found in uninvolved adjacent lung, exceeding tumor.

The rearrangement joins TRBV7-9 to TRBJ2-2; D possibly corresponds to TRBD1 (6 bases). Sequences were derived from peripheral blood, sampled before any cancer treatment. The receptor comes from a woman between 18 and 49 years old with stage I lung adenocarcinoma. In nucleotides, the CDR3 is TGTGCCAGCAGCTTAACAAGGACAGACACCGGGGAGCTGTTTTTT. Its protein product is CASSLTRTDTGELFF.